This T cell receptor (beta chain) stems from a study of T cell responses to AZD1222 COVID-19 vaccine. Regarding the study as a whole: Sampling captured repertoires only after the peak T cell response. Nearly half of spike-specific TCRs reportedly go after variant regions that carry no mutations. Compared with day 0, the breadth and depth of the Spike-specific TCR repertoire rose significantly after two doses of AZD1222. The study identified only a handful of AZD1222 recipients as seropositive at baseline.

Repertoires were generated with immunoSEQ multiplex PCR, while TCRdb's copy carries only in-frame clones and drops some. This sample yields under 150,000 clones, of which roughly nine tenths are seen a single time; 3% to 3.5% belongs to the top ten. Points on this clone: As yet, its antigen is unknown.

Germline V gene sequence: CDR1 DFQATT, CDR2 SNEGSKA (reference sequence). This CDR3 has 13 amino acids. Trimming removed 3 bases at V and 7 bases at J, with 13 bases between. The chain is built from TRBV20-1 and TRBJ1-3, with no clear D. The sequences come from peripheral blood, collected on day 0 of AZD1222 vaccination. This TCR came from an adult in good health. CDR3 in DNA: TGCAGTGCTAGTTCGGGGTTCAGGAACACCATATATTTT. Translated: CSASSGFRNTIYF.